This T cell receptor (beta chain) was documented in a study of T cell repertoires in cytomegalovirus infection. Study overall: CMV infection plus the matching HLA type was flagged by public TCR beta signatures. Study-wide points: The study found HLA-C-restricted CMV-specific TCR beta clonotypes dominating the ex vivo response.

Using its own MiXCR run on the reads, TCRdb lists one record per CDR3 protein. The sample yields a few hundred thousand distinct CDR3 sequences, about 29% seen once. There are many counts of this clonotype. The target antigen is unknown. The material sequenced was cultured PBMCs, taken from culture after CMV antigen stimulation. The clonotype was recovered from a human donor in good health (CMV status not recorded). Some clones in this sample may be carry-over from other donors' samples.

The CDR3 reads CASSQSGGGATSGRGPDNEQFF. DNA of the CDR3: TGTGCCAGCAGTCAGTCGGGGGGGGGGGCGACTAGCGGGAGAGGTCCAGACAATGAGCAGTTCTTC. The chain employs TRBV6-2 or TRBV6-3 and TRBJ2-1; 12 bases fit TRBD2. CDR3 size: 22 residues. The trim removed 5 bases at V and 5 bases at J, leaving 25 bases unmatched. Germline values: CDR1 MNHEY, CDR2 SVGEGT.